Sequencing of this TCR beta chain was carried out in a study of cytomegalovirus exposure and HLA in healthy donors (dated by TCRdb to between 2016 and 2019). For the wider study: An earlier analysis of some 600 of the donors reported 276 Gb of sequence data and 90 million to 120 million unique TCR beta sequences obtained from around 180 million T cells. An early release covering about 600 HLA-typed donors comprised roughly 300 gigabases of sequencing data and roughly 85 million unique TCR sequences. Among the roughly 400 genotyped donors, approximately 76% belonged to the genetic ancestry cluster associated with self-reported Caucasian donors. The study was designed to test whether signatures of past pathogen exposure could be identified by cataloging public T cell receptors. The T cell repertoires of 666 subjects were profiled by immunosequencing and related to cytomegalovirus serostatus. A separate validation cohort of more than 100 different subjects was used in addition to the 666-subject first cohort. The study combined high-throughput TCR immunosequencing, statistical association of individual TCRs with disease status, and machine learning to predict cytomegalovirus infection status. In a later analysis, previously published TCR beta repertoires from several hundred donors were re-analyzed and high-resolution HLA genotyping was added so that TCR occurrence patterns could be studied. In the later analysis, no new phenotypic data were used to find candidate immune exposures; instead, reliance was placed on TCR beta sequences and their occurrence across donors. An earlier analysis of about 600 of the donors used high-throughput TCR beta sequencing to judge whether each TCR beta V gene segment behaved as functional or pseudogenic. Alongside the repertoire data, information on donor age, sex, ethnicity and CMV serostatus was compiled. In a later genetic analysis, genome-wide SNP genotypes for about three fifths of the roughly 670 donors were used, and that subset was treated as a discovery cohort. All discovery cohort repertoires had been generated using a single sequencing platform. Both class I and class II loci were covered by HLA typing, at four-digit resolution. Typing coverage varied by locus: roughly 629-630 donors for A, B, C, DRB1 and DQB1; under 550 for DQA1; about 590 for DPA1; approximately 470 for DPB1. A few DR-DQ haplotypes were treated as single units for association and clustering because of strong linkage in the cohort. Among about 400 genotyped donors of the cohort, an average of around 250,000 unique TCR beta nucleotide sequences was sequenced per donor, of which about 19% were non-productive.

In the germline V gene, CDR1 corresponds to LGHNA and CDR2 to YSLEER. There are 13 amino acids in the CDR3, from cysteine to phenylalanine inclusive. Left in the record is the CDR3 DNA by itself, 39 bases read in frame from the first base. V was cut back by 0 bases and J by 7 bases, leaving a gap of 6 bases between them. In total, approximately 690 healthy bone marrow donors made up the cohort. Cohort members were all nominally healthy when sampled, although unrecorded immune exposures were likely present. The donor tested CMV seronegative and was one of the 352 seronegative cohort members. A peripheral blood sample was collected from each donor, and TCR beta sequencing was performed on peripheral blood mononuclear cells. The Qiagen DNeasy Blood Extraction Kit was used to extract genomic DNA from the blood cell samples. Concerning this clone itself: Its antigen is still unknown. The input lacks base qualities; no much larger clone sits a single base away.

Library prep was done by the immunoSEQ multiplex PCR assay. A mixture of 60 forward primers for TCR Vbeta segments and 13 reverse primers for TCR Jbeta segments was used in the multiplex PCR. A multiplex PCR assay on genomic DNA amplified the CDR3 region of rearranged TCR beta genes. The amplified TCR beta libraries were sequenced on the Illumina HiSeq System as 87-base-pair reads. On the authors' methods: A later analysis tallied around 80 million unique TCR beta chains across the 666 repertoires, and about 12 million of those chains were shared by two or more donors. Raw reads were error-corrected and collapsed into unique sequences with a nearest-neighbor algorithm that merged closely related sequences to remove PCR and sequencing errors. To assign V, D and J gene segments, CDR3 sequences were aligned to IMGT reference sequences. For a sequence to be retained, at least a six-nucleotide match to both a V gene segment and a J gene segment was required. Rearrangements were classified as productive when the CDR3 lacked stop codons and remained in frame with V and J, and all other rearrangements were classified as non-productive. CDR3 was defined according to IMGT convention as the region running from the second conserved V-encoded cysteine to the conserved J-encoded phenylalanine. In an earlier analysis of around 570 of the donors, sequences lacking an unambiguous match to a single V gene segment were excluded. An earlier analysis of roughly 590 of the donors called V segments functional above 56.7% productive rearrangements and segregating when the between-donor standard deviation exceeded 5%. A statistical classification framework was developed to diagnose cytomegalovirus status using the catalog of TCR beta chain sequences. In a later analysis, TCR nucleotide sequences were compared against IMGT/GENE-DB human TR gene sequences so that V and J genes could be assigned. In a later analysis, CDR3 sequences and most-parsimonious VDJ recombination scenarios were assigned using the TCRdist pipeline. In a later analysis, every TCR beta chain was defined by the combination of its CDR3 amino acid sequence and its V-gene family, and reads without a unique V-gene family were dropped. As a way to deal with suspected cross-contamination and a sequencing artifact, a later analysis dropped 450 to 700 nucleotide sequences that were highly shared and had low generation probability. For each public chain, a later analysis derived a clonal expansion index from normalized ranks of inferred template counts within each repertoire. In a later analysis, generation probabilities were computed with a VDJ recombination model fitted to out-of-frame rearrangements, and the resulting probabilities were checked against IGoR. A later analysis scored TCR-TCR, TCR-HLA and TCR-CMV co-occurrence with hypergeometric tests, applying a repertoire-size bias correction to TCR pairs. A later analysis estimated false discovery rates by permuting HLA or CMV assignments 20 times. In a later analysis, co-occurring TCRs were grouped using DBSCAN, and TCRdist sequence similarity was added for clustering within HLA-allele-positive subsets. Repertoires with fewer than 30,000 or more than 120,000 public chains, plus five repertoires with anomalous nucleotide sharing, were excluded from co-occurrence clustering. TCRdb holds this immuneACCESS table with in-frame rearrangements only. Some clones are missing; in checked studies, unresolved V genes explain under half, and the rest has no known cause. V and J calls and clone size are as listed in that table; D and trimming were resolved from the DNA. The sample includes 100,000 to 150,000 clones, with about 71% observed a single time. More than 3% of the sample is taken by the ten largest.

Results the study describes overall, beyond this receptor: Only TCR beta chains were sequenced in this cohort, and the absence of alpha or paired-chain data limited detectable features. Assigning TCR associations to individual alleles was difficult when HLA alleles, especially DR and DQ, strongly co-occurred. Three of the identified cytomegalovirus-associated TCR beta chains were confirmed in vitro to be specific for cytomegalovirus antigens. Immune exposure information for the cohort was limited to CMV serostatus. Most TCR sequences were seen in very few donors, while some public TCRs were found in many individuals. A cluster of highly shared sequence variants was judged likely to be a technical artifact of the sequencing pipeline. Because HLA typing was missing for some donors at each locus, association tests included only the typed subset. Some IMGT-functional V segments, including TRBV6-2 and TRBV6-3, could not be distinguished by the 87-base-pair reads and were therefore excluded. In a later genetic analysis, a missense DCLRE1C variant was associated with V-gene and J-gene trimming of TCR beta chains, and the association was replicated in an independent cohort. A later analysis reported that several top co-occurrence clusters appeared linked to parvovirus B19, influenza, CMV and Epstein-Barr virus. In a later genetic analysis, fewer N-insertions in productive TCRs were reported among donors in an Asian-associated ancestry cluster than the approximately 630-donor mean. The classifier was reported to diagnose cytomegalovirus status with high specificity and sensitivity in both the original and validation cohorts. A further reported finding was that TCR beta sequences accurately predicted the HLA-A and HLA-B alleles for most subjects in the first cohort. Linkage disequilibrium might explain the correlated functional status among segregating V segments, but an unknown experimental factor could not be ruled out. In an earlier analysis of over 550 of the donors, most TCR beta V segments were observed in productive rearrangements about 87% or about 30% of the time, broadly matching IMGT annotations. Presence/absence analyses assumed roughly uniform sequencing depth across donors, an assumption that may not hold. Specific HLA alleles were associated with more than 15,000 TCR beta sequences at a false discovery rate of 0.05 in a later analysis. The study gave a list of over 150 TCR beta chains associated with cytomegalovirus. In a later analysis, HLA-associated TCR beta chains were found to be more clonally expanded and to have lower generation probabilities than equally common non-associated chains. The authors suggested that the approach could potentially be extended to other disease states and immunological phenotypes. In a later analysis, the rate of TCR association differed among HLA loci, with DRB1 alleles having the most associated TCRs and HLA-C alleles having the fewest. Because counts were too low, seventeen rarely observed V segments, including chromosome 9 orphons, were excluded from the earlier analysis of 587 of the donors. In a later analysis, most CMV-associated TCR beta chains were found to appear HLA-restricted, with HLA associations seemingly driven largely by CMV exposure.

The chain joins TRBV4-3 to TRBJ2-2; no D gene is confidently identified. This sequence was found in a woman aged 50 to 60 in good health and CMV-seronegative. Sequencing used PBMCs. The CDR3 protein sequence reads: CASSQDPVGELFF. The DNA sequence follows: TGCGCCAGCAGCCAAGATCCGGTCGGGGAGCTGTTTTTT.